This TCR beta chain was found in a study of CD8 T cells in Susac syndrome. Patients with Susac syndrome met diagnostic criteria that were recently defined for definite or probable disease. Notes on this clonotype: Its matching antigen is unknown.

When the RNA was reverse transcribed, random hexamers were used with an input of 0.5 to 1 ug. Via MiXCR, TCRdb re-called the immunoSEQ multiplex PCR reads, giving one row per CDR3 protein. The data show 100,000 to 150,000 distinct CDR3 sequences, with about 93% seen just once and approximately 0.2% held by the top ten. Broader study findings: As the study acknowledged, the number of individuals who were part of its TCR sequencing and HLA analysis was relatively small.

V was pared by 0 bases and J by 2 bases, with 8 bases between. The germline gives CDR1 SGDLS, CDR2 YYNGEE. The CDR3 sequence is 14 residues long. Specimen: CD8+ T cells from PBMCs. The chain is built from TRBV9 and TRBJ1-2; the D is unclear. The sequence was obtained from a human donor with Susac syndrome. The CDR3 region is CASSVDQINYGYTF. CDR3 in DNA: TGTGCCAGCAGCGTAGACCAGATCAACTATGGCTACACCTTC.